Each of the 25 T cell receptor beta chains below was sequenced from the same sample in a study of blood T cells in healthy people across ages. With a J-beta primer mix and a sample-barcoded 5' primer, a second PCR ran about 6 to 11 cycles. TCRdb reanalysed the 5' RACE reads using MiXCR and keeps one entry per CDR3 protein. The profile covers roughly 830,000 distinct CDR3 sequences, with approximately 59% appearing a single time and about a quarter taken by the ten largest. The material sequenced was blood. The receptors derive from a young man in good health.

J is TRBJ2-2 and V is TRBV5-1; the D gene is possibly TRBD1 (6 bases). V was shortened by 4 bases and J by 5 bases, with 12 bases between the two germline ends. CDR1 SGHRS and CDR2 YFSETQ come from the germline V gene. The CDR3 sequence is 14 residues long. The CDR3 reads CASSQDSGTGELFF. The DNA of the CDR3 is TGCGCCAGCAGCCAGGACAGCGGAACCGGGGAGCTGTTTTTT.

The J gene is TRBJ2-2, the V gene TRBV15, with a tentative D call TRBD1 (6 bases). Trimming stripped 6 bases from V and 0 bases from J, with 14 bases between. Looked up from germline, CDR1 is LNHNV and CDR2 is YYDKDF (reference sequence). The CDR3 length is 16 residues. CDR3 nucleotides: TGTGCCACCAGTTTGGACAGCCTAGCGAACACCGGGGAGCTGTTTTTT. This codes for CATSLDSLANTGELFF.

The V gene is TRBV6-2 or TRBV6-3, the J gene TRBJ2-1; 10 nucleotides match TRBD1. Germline values: CDR1 MNHEY, CDR2 SVGEGT. Germline trimming cut 11 bases from V and 3 bases from J; bases unmatched to any gene: 10. The CDR3 is 15 residues long. This CDR3 reads CASWEGQGIYNEQFF. DNA of the CDR3: TGTGCCTCCTGGGAGGGACAGGGGATCTACAATGAGCAGTTCTTC.

The chain links TRBV5-5 to TRBJ2-6; no clear D gene. The ends were cut back, 2 bases at V and 3 bases at J, with 6 bases in the middle. Germline CDR1 reads SGHKS; CDR2 reads YYEKEE (reference sequence). The CDR3 spans 14 residues. The CDR3 protein is CASSFNRGANVLTF. The DNA of the CDR3 is TGTGCCAGCAGCTTCAACCGTGGGGCCAACGTCCTGACTTTC.

The chain couples TRBV25-1 to TRBJ2-1; 7 bases are a match to TRBD1. This CDR3 is built from 13 residues. Germline V gene sequence: CDR1 MGHDK, CDR2 SYGVNS. The DNA of the CDR3 is TGTGCTTCGGGACAGCCACTCTACAATGAGCAGTTCTTC. Its protein is CASGQPLYNEQFF.

The count of this clonotype is one. This chain connects TRBV9 to TRBJ2-3; 9 bases are a match to TRBD2. V gave up 2 bases and J gave up 2 bases; unmatched junction bases: 9. CDR1 is SGDLS, CDR2 YYNGEE, per germline. This CDR3 is 17 amino acids long. In DNA form, the CDR3 reads TGTGCCAGCAGCGTTGCGAAGCGGGGGGCCAACACAGATACGCAGTATTTT. This sequence encodes CASSVAKRGANTDTQYF.

The V gene is TRBV20-1, the J gene TRBJ2-3; D possibly corresponds to TRBD1 (6 bases). Trimming stripped 6 bases from V and 6 bases from J, with 22 bases between. The CDR3 has 15 residues. Germline CDR1 and CDR2: DFQATT and SNEGSKA (reference sequence). CDR3 residues: CSAKEVGALFDTQYF. In DNA, the CDR3 is TGCAGTGCCAAAGAAGTGGGGGCCCTGTTCGATACGCAGTATTTT.

This clonotype came up once. The junction and the germline gene differ at one end; a read error may be behind it. The chain employs TRBV7-3 and TRBJ2-3; possible D gene TRBD1, 6 bases. CDR3 length: 16 amino acids. Per germline, CDR1 SGHTA and CDR2 FQGTGA. The CDR3 protein is CASSLLQGRGTDTKYF. As DNA, the CDR3 is TGTGCCAGCAGCTTGCTACAGGGTAGGGGCACAGATACGAAGTATTTT.

The chain employs TRBV7-9 and TRBJ1-1; D not certain. The CDR3 totals 14 residues. Trimming cost V 4 bases and J 0 bases, with 9 bases left between them. CDR1 is SEHNR, CDR2 FQNEAQ, per germline (reference sequence). This CDR3 reads CASSYSALNTEAFF. Written as DNA, the CDR3 is TGTGCCAGCAGCTACAGCGCTCTGAACACTGAAGCTTTCTTT.

This clonotype came up a few times. CDR3 sequence reads: CSAPDRGLKQYF. CDR3 DNA: TGCAGTGCCCCAGACAGGGGGCTTAAGCAGTACTTC. This chain joins TRBV20-1 and TRBJ2-7; 10 positions agree with TRBD1. The CDR3 has 12 amino acids. After removal of 6 bases from V and 8 bases from J, the junction contained 7 bases not matched to a gene. The germline gives CDR1 DFQATT, CDR2 SNEGSKA (reference sequence).

The chain combines TRBV6-2 or TRBV6-3 with TRBJ2-7; D gene unclear. V was cut by 6 bases and J by 2 bases, with 11 bases left in between. The germline V gene encodes CDR1 MNHEY and CDR2 SVGEGT. The CDR3 loop spans 13 amino acids. The CDR3 nucleotides are TGTGCCAGCAGAACACACGATACCTACGAGCAGTACTTC. It encodes CASRTHDTYEQYF.

This clonotype was counted a few times. A much bigger clone sits one base away, suggesting this may be a read error. This rearrangement joins TRBV12-3 or TRBV12-4 to TRBJ2-5; no reliable D call. This CDR3 contains 13 residues. The V and J ends lost 5 bases and 11 bases respectively, with 18 bases between them. CDR3 DNA sequence: TGTGCCAGCAGTAGAATCGAAGGCGATGAGCAGTACTTC. Protein: CASSRIEGDEQYF.

The chain uses TRBV7-9 and TRBJ2-3; 7 bases align to TRBD1. The CDR3 covers 16 residues. Looked up from germline, CDR1 is SEHNR and CDR2 is FQNEAQ (reference sequence). Losses at the gene ends were 7 bases for V and 0 bases for J; bases not matched to a gene: 10. The CDR3 nucleotides read TGTGCCAGCATCCAGGGCGACAGGGCTAGCACAGATACGCAGTATTTT. This sequence encodes CASIQGDRASTDTQYF. The complete variable domain, with remaining parts taken from reference TRBV7-9 and TRBJ2-3, reads DTGVSQNPRHKITKRGQNVTFRCDPISEHNRLYWYRQTLGQGPEFLTYFQNEAQLEKSRLLSDRFSAERPKGSFSTLEIQRTEQGDSAMYLCASIQGDRASTDTQYFGPGTRLTVL.

This chain joins TRBV9 and TRBJ2-1; D not certain. Per germline, CDR1 SGDLS and CDR2 YYNGEE. Trimming pared 3 bases from V and 6 bases from J, leaving 7 bases between. The CDR3 loop spans 12 amino acids. The CDR3: CASSGSFNEQFF. DNA for the CDR3: TGTGCCAGCAGCGGGAGCTTCAATGAGCAGTTCTTC.

The CDR3 reads CSARVRGPGPIYGYTF. CDR3 nucleotides: TGCAGTGCTAGAGTGAGGGGACCGGGACCGATCTATGGCTACACCTTC. This chain uses TRBV20-1 with TRBJ1-2; D possibly corresponds to TRBD1 (5 bases). Germline values: CDR1 DFQATT, CDR2 SNEGSKA (reference sequence). V shed 1 base and J shed 4 bases, with 19 bases lying between them. The CDR3 has 16 residues.

Only one count was recorded for this clonotype. V is TRBV7-2 and J is TRBJ2-3, with TRBD2 matching over 11 bases. There are 16 residues in the CDR3. Germline CDR1 and CDR2: SGHTA and FQGNSA. The ends lost 1 base at V and 11 bases at J; junction bases unmatched: 11. CDR3 in amino acids: CASSLGLAGFIREQYF. The CDR3 DNA is TGTGCCAGCAGCTTAGGACTAGCGGGATTTATTCGGGAGCAGTATTTT.

Only a few counts were recorded for this clonotype. The chain is built from TRBV9 and TRBJ2-5, with 7 nucleotides matching TRBD2. Trimming at V came to 0 bases and at J to 2 bases, leaving 4 bases not matched to a gene. The CDR3 consists of 15 residues. CDR1 is SGDLS, CDR2 YYNGEE, per germline. The CDR3 spells CASSVGGGPQETQYF. CDR3 nucleotides: TGTGCCAGCAGCGTAGGGGGAGGGCCACAAGAGACCCAGTACTTC.

The CDR3 DNA is TGCGCCAGCAGCTTGCTCCCCACTGGTAGCACAGATACGCAGTATTTT. Translated, it gives CASSLLPTGSTDTQYF. The chain combines TRBV5-1 with TRBJ2-3, with unresolved D. In germline, CDR1 is SGHRS, CDR2 YFSETQ. V was clipped by 1 base and J by 0 bases, with 12 bases between them. The CDR3 contains 16 residues.

This chain connects TRBV6-2 or TRBV6-3 to TRBJ1-1; 8 bases map to TRBD1. V was pared by 4 bases and J by 4 bases, with 5 bases of the junction left unmatched. In germline, CDR1 is MNHEY, CDR2 SVGEGT. CDR3 length: 14 residues. This chain's CDR3 is CASSLQGAGTEAFF. The CDR3 DNA sequence: TGTGCCAGCAGTTTGCAGGGGGCCGGCACTGAAGCTTTCTTT.

This clonotype was observed a few times. The V call is TRBV20-1, the J call TRBJ1-2; 7 bases are a match to TRBD1. J gave up 4 bases and V 2 bases, and 13 bases lay outside the gene matches. This CDR3 contains 16 residues. Germline V gene lookup returns CDR1 DFQATT and CDR2 SNEGSKA (reference sequence). As DNA, the CDR3 is TGCAGTGCTAGACGACAGGGACTCTTTGTCTCCTATGGCTACACCTTC. Translated: CSARRQGLFVSYGYTF.

The chain links TRBV3-1 to TRBJ2-3; D not certain. Germline V gives CDR1 LGHDT, CDR2 YNNKEL (reference sequence). Trimming removed 0 bases from V and 5 bases from J, with 9 bases in between. This CDR3 region has 14 residues. The CDR3 sequence is CASSQDPRLDTQYF. CDR3 nucleotide sequence: TGTGCCAGCAGCCAAGATCCGAGGCTAGATACGCAGTATTTT.

On this clonotype: Germline is not matched at one junction end, which may reflect a read error. The rearrangement links TRBV7-2 to TRBJ1-1, with 8 bases lining up with TRBD1. CDR3 size: 15 residues. Per the germline V gene, CDR1 is SGHTA and CDR2 is FQGNSA. CDR3 in amino acids: CAGSPAGGLGTEAFF. The CDR3 nucleotides read TGTGCCGGCAGCCCGGCAGGGGGCTTGGGGACTGAAGCTTTCTTT. Drawing the rest from reference TRBV7-2 and TRBJ1-1, the complete variable domain is GAGVSQSPSNKVTEKGKDVELRCDPISGHTALYWYRQSLGQGLEFLIYFQGNSAPDKSGLPSDRFSAERTGGSVSTLTIQRTQQEDSAVYLCAGSPAGGLGTEAFFGQGTRLTVV.

The rearrangement links TRBV3-1 to TRBJ2-3; 7 bases match TRBD2. The CDR3 extends over 18 amino acids. V shed 0 bases, J shed 6 bases, and the junction held 15 bases outside the gene matches. Germline CDR1 reads LGHDT; CDR2 reads YNNKEL (reference sequence). The CDR3 DNA sequence: TGTGCCAGCAGCCAAGATCAGTGCGAGAGACTAGCCAGCGATACGCAGTATTTT. Translation gives CASSQDQCERLASDTQYF.

The chain recombines TRBV4-1 with TRBJ1-2, with D unresolved. This CDR3 contains 15 residues. V dropped 2 bases and J dropped 0 bases, with 10 bases sitting between them. CDR1 is MGHRA, CDR2 YSYEKL, per germline. CDR3: CASSQPRTANYGYTF. The CDR3, as DNA: TGCGCCAGCAGCCAACCTCGTACAGCTAACTATGGCTACACCTTC.

The gene calls are TRBV4-3 and TRBJ2-7; D is possibly TRBD1 (6 bases). V lost 1 base and J lost 3, with 13 bases in between. CDR3 length: 15 residues. Per germline, CDR1 LGHNA and CDR2 YSLEER. CDR3 coding DNA: TGCGCCAGCAGCCAAGGGACACAGGGTGACTACGAGCAGTACTTC. Its translation: CASSQGTQGDYEQYF.